This TCR beta chain emerged from a study of early T cells in non-severe SARS-CoV-2 infection. About the study: Sequencing targeted bulk RNA from unsorted whole blood, leaving chains unpaired.

Attachment of unique molecular identifiers was made to individual cDNA molecules. TCRdb re-called the 5' RACE reads with MiXCR, one entry per CDR3 protein. The sample consists of 75,000 to 100,000 distinct CDR3 sequences, 16% of them appearing once. This clonotype was detected only a few times. The CDR3 spans 16 residues. Trimming took off 5 bases at V and 3 bases at J, with 20 bases between the two ends. Germline CDR1 MDHEN, CDR2 SYDVKM. The rearrangement uses TRBV28 and TRBJ2-7; no clear D gene. This receptor was taken from an adult who was a healthcare worker with PCR-confirmed SARS-CoV-2 infection or an uninfected control (not recorded which). The material sequenced was whole blood. CDR3 DNA sequence: TGTGCCAGCAGTCGCGTCGCGGTAGGGTTCGTCTACGAGCAGTACTTC. This encodes CASSRVAVGFVYEQYF.